This TCR beta chain comes out of a study of T cell responses to AZD1222 COVID-19 vaccine. Some clones are missing from TCRdb's copy, which holds only in-frame ones; the method was immunoSEQ multiplex PCR. The table shows around 110,000 clones, with 70% to 90% occurring only once. Findings and caveats of the study: Most donors were white British and more were female, and clonal diversity was possibly underestimated.

The germline V gene has CDR1 SGHRS and CDR2 YFSETQ. Deletions cut 0 bases from V and 3 bases from J, with 8 bases between. This CDR3 contains 14 residues. As for this clone: Its target is unknown.

Sequences were derived from peripheral blood, sampled on day 0 of MenACWY control vaccination. This sequence originates from an adult in good health. The chain links TRBV5-1 to TRBJ2-3; D gene ambiguous. CDR3 in amino acids: CASSLVWVTDTQYF. CDR3 in DNA: TGCGCCAGCAGCTTGGTCTGGGTAACAGATACGCAGTATTTT.